This T cell receptor beta chain is from a study of T cell repertoires in cytomegalovirus infection. Across the whole study: Selection of CMV epitopes for the study included recently identified HLA-C-restricted and well-studied HLA-B-restricted ones. From public TCR beta signatures came an indication of both CMV infection and matching HLA type. Regarding the study as a whole: Totalled public TCR beta family frequency picked out people who carried CMV plus the relevant HLA.

TCRdb itself ran the reads through MiXCR, one entry per CDR3 protein. The sample includes 600,000 to 700,000 distinct CDR3 sequences, about 33% seen only once; the top ten take 18%. Remarks on this clonotype: Its antigen is undetermined.

The receptor was isolated from a human donor in good health (CMV status not recorded). Some clones in this sample may be carry-over from other donors' samples. The starting material was cultured PBMCs, obtained from culture after CMV antigen stimulation.

The CDR3 DNA reads TGTGCCAGCAGCTCACAGGGGGGGAGTGAAAAACTGTTTTTT. As protein: CASSSQGGSEKLFF. The chain combines TRBV7-9 with TRBJ1-4; 8 bases are a match to TRBD1. Germline assignment: CDR1 SEHNR and CDR2 FQNEAQ (reference sequence). This CDR3 is 14 amino acids long. J gave up 7 bases and V 4 bases, and 5 bases lay outside the gene matches.